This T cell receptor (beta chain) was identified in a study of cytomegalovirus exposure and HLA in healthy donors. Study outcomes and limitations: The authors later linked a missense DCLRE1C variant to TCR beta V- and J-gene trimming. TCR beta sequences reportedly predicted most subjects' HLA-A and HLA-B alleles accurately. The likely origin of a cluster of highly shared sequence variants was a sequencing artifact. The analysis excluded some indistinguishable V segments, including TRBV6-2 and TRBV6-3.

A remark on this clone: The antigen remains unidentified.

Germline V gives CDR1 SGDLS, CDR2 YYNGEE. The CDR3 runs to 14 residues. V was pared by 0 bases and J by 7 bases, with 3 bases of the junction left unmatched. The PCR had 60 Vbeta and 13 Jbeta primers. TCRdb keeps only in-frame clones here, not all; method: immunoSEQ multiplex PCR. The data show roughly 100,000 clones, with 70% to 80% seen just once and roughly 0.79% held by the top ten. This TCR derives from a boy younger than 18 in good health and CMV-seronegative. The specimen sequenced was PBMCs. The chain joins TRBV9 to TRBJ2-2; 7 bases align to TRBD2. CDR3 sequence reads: CASSVGLADGELFF. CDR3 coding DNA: TGTGCCAGCAGCGTAGGTCTAGCGGACGGGGAGCTGTTTTTT.